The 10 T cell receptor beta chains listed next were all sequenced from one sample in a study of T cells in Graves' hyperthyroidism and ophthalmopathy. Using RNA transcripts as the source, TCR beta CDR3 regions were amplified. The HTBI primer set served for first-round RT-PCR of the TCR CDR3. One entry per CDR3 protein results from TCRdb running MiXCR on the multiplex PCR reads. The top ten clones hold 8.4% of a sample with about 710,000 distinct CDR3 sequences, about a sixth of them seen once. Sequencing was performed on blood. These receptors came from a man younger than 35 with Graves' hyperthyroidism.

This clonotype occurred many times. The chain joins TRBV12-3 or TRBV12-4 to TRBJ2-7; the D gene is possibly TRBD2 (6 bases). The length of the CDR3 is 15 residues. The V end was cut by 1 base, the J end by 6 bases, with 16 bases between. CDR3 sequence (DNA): TGTGCCAGCAGTTTAGTTGGGGGGTTCTACGCCGAGCAGTACTTC. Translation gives CASSLVGGFYAEQYF.

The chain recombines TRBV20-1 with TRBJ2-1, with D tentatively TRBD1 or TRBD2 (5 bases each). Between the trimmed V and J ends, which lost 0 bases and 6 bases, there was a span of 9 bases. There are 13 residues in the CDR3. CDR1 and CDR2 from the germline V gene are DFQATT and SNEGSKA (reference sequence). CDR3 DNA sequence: TGCAGTGCTAGAGATTCAGGGACCAATGAGCAGTTCTTC. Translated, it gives CSARDSGTNEQFF.

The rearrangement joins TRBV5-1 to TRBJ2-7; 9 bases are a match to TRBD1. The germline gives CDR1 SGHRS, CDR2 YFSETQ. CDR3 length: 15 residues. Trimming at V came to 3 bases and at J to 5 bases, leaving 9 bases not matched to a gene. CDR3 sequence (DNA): TGCGCCAGCAGCTCGGGACAGGGAGGGATCCACGAGCAGTACTTC. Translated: CASSSGQGGIHEQYF.

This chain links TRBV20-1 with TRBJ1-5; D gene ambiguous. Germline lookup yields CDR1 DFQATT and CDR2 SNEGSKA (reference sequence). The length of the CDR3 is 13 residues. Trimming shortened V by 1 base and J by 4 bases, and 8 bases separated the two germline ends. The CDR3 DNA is TGCAGTGCTAGAGGCACGACGAATCAGCCCCAGCATTTT. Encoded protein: CSARGTTNQPQHF.

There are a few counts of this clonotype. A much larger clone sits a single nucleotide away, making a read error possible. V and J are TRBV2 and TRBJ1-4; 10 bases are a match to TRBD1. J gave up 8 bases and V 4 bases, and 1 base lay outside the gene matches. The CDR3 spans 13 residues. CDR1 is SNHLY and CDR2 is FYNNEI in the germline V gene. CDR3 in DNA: TGTGCCAGCAGTGGGACAGGGGGGGAAAAACTGTTTTTT. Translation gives CASSGTGGEKLFF.

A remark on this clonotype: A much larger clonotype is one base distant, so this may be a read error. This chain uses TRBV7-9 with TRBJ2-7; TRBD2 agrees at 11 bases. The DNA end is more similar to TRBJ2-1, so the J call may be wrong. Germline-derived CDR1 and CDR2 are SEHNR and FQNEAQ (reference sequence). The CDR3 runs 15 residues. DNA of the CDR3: TGTGCCAGCAGCCTAACTAGCGGGAGTATGAACGAGCAGTTCTTC. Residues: CASSLTSGSMNEQFF.

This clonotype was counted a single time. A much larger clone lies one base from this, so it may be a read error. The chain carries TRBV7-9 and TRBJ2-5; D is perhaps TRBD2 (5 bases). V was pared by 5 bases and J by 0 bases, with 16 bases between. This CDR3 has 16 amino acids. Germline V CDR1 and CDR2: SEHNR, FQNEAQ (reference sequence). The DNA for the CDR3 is TGTGCCAGCAGCCTTGTCCAGGACTTTTACCAAGAGACCCAGTACTTC. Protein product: CASSLVQDFYQETQYF. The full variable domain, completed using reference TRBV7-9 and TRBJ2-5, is DTGVSQNPRHKITKRGQNVTFRCDPISEHNRLYWYRQTLGQGPEFLTYFQNEAQLEKSRLLSDRFSAERPKGSFSTLEIQRTEQGDSAMYLCASSLVQDFYQETQYFGPGTRLLVL.

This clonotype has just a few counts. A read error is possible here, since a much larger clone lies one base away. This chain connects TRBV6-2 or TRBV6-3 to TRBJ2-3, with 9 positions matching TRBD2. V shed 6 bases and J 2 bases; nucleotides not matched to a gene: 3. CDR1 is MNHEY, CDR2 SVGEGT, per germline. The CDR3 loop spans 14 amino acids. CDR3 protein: CASSPSGDTDTQYF. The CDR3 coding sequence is TGTGCCAGCAGCCCTAGCGGGGACACAGATACGCAGTATTTT.

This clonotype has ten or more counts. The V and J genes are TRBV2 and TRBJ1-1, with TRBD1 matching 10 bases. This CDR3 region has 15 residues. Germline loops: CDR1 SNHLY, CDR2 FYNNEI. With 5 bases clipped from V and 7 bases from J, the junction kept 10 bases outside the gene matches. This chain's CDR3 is CASSKLGQGGSEAFF. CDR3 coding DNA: TGTGCCAGCAGTAAATTAGGACAGGGGGGAAGTGAAGCTTTCTTT.

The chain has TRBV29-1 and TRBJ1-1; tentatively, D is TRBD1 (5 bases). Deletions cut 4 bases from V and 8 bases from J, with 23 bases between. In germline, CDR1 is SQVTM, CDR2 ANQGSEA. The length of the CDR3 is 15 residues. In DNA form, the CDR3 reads TGCAGCGTTGTCTCAGGGACCCCGGGAGAGGTAGAAGCTTTCTTT. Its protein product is CSVVSGTPGEVEAFF.